The source of this T cell receptor (beta chain) is a study of cytomegalovirus exposure and HLA in healthy donors. Study-level findings and limits: For cytomegalovirus status, the classifier reportedly gave diagnoses with high specificity and sensitivity. In vitro confirmation showed three CMV-associated chains to be CMV antigen specific.

On this clone itself: As yet, its antigen is unknown.

CDR3 size: 14 residues. The V gene end was trimmed by 2 bases and the J gene end by 8 bases; junction bases not matched to a gene: 5. Germline assignment: CDR1 SGHTA and CDR2 FQGNSA. The study drew the donors from its approximately 130-subject validation cohort, separate from the roughly 700-subject first cohort. The repertoire was sequenced with immunoSEQ multiplex PCR; TCRdb's copy has only in-frame clones and lacks some. The sample gives 65,000 or so clones, about 90% of which show up once; 1.3% is in the top ten. The source of this sequence is a young woman in good health and CMV-seronegative. The genes are TRBV7-2 and TRBJ1-5; 8 bases line up with TRBD1. The material sequenced was PBMCs. The CDR3 region is CASSLQGAREPQHF. For the CDR3, the DNA is TGTGCCAGCAGCTTACAGGGGGCGAGGGAGCCCCAGCATTTT.